Below, 26 T cell receptor beta chains from the same sample are listed, as sequenced in a study of blood T cells in healthy people across ages. For the second PCR, which ran for roughly 7 to 11 cycles, a sample-barcoded 5' primer and a J-beta primer mix were used. One entry per CDR3 protein, called by TCRdb with MiXCR from the 5' RACE reads. The sample has 580,000 or so distinct CDR3 sequences; 40% to 50% are singletons. The sample taken for sequencing was blood. The receptors stem from a man older than 75 in good health.

V and J are TRBV6-2 or TRBV6-3 and TRBJ1-5; no firm D call. Trimming took off 0 bases at V and 3 bases at J, with 9 bases between the two ends. The germline V gene has CDR1 MNHEY and CDR2 SVGEGT. CDR3 length equals 15 residues. In DNA, the CDR3 is TGTGCCAGCAGTTACTCGAACGAAGTCAATCAGCCCCAGCATTTT. As protein: CASSYSNEVNQPQHF.

This clonotype was seen only a few times. This sequence joins TRBV6-6 and TRBJ2-7, with 10 bases identical to TRBD1. The CDR3 extends over 14 amino acids. Per germline, CDR1 MNHNY and CDR2 SVGAGI (reference sequence). The J segment lost 2 bases and the V segment lost 6 bases, leaving 4 bases of the junction unmatched. CDR3 loop: CASRRDRGTYEQYF. CDR3 nucleotides: TGTGCCAGCAGGCGGGACAGGGGTACCTACGAGCAGTACTTC.

The rearrangement uses TRBV5-1 and TRBJ2-7; the match to TRBD2 covers 9 bases. This CDR3 spans 15 amino acids. CDR1 is SGHRS and CDR2 is YFSETQ in the germline V gene. Trimming removed 1 base from V and 3 bases from J; junction bases left unmatched: 5. The CDR3 nucleotides read TGCGCCAGCAGCTTGATGGTAGCGGGGGACTACGAGCAGTACTTC. Its protein is CASSLMVAGDYEQYF.

The rearrangement joins TRBV14 to TRBJ2-4; D is undetermined. CDR1 and CDR2 (germline): SGHDN, FVKESK. Trimming pared 4 bases from V and 0 bases from J, leaving 7 bases between. This CDR3 is built from 14 residues. CDR3 in amino acids: CASSLTEAKNIQYF. The DNA of the CDR3 is TGTGCCAGCAGCCTGACCGAAGCCAAAAACATTCAGTACTTC.

CDR3 sequence reads: CASSQDFYETQYF. Here the CDR3 DNA reads TGCGCCAGCAGCCAAGATTTCTACGAGACCCAGTACTTC. The chain is built from TRBV4-3 and TRBJ2-7; D remains unclear. The last part of the DNA fits TRBJ2-5 better; the J call may be wrong. Germline loops: CDR1 LGHNA, CDR2 YSLEER. The CDR3 has 13 amino acids.

This chain links TRBV28 with TRBJ2-5, with D uncertain. The CDR3 sequence is 13 residues long. V shed 5 bases and J shed 5 bases, with 12 bases lying between them. Germline V gene lookup returns CDR1 MDHEN and CDR2 SYDVKM. CDR3 coding DNA: TGTGCCAGCAGTCCCCATATAGGGGAGACCCAGTACTTC. Its protein product is CASSPHIGETQYF.

The rearrangement links TRBV20-1 to TRBJ2-3, with 12 positions matching TRBD2. Trimming cost V 8 bases and J 6 bases; bases outside gene matches: 6. Per the germline V gene, CDR1 is DFQATT and CDR2 is SNEGSKA (reference sequence). The CDR3 sequence is 13 residues long. Here the CDR3 reads CSTGLAGTDTQYF. DNA for the CDR3: TGCAGTACCGGACTAGCGGGGACGGATACGCAGTATTTT.

V usage is TRBV4-1 and J usage is TRBJ1-6; D gene ambiguous. Trimming took 3 bases from V and 7 from J, leaving 7 bases between them. CDR1 is MGHRA and CDR2 is YSYEKL in the germline V gene. The CDR3 spans 13 residues. DNA of the CDR3: TGCGCCAGCAGCCAGATAGGGAATTCACCCCTCCACTTT. Translating gives CASSQIGNSPLHF.

CDR3 in DNA: TGCAGTGCTAAAACCGACAGGGGGTCCCCCTACGAGCAGTACTTC. Translating gives CSAKTDRGSPYEQYF. This chain links TRBV20-1 with TRBJ2-7, with 9 bases matching TRBD1. This CDR3 has 15 residues. Looked up from germline, CDR1 is DFQATT and CDR2 is SNEGSKA (reference sequence). V dropped 4 bases and J dropped 2; count of bases not matched to a gene: 9.

This clonotype appeared a few times. The chain employs TRBV12-3 or TRBV12-4 and TRBJ2-1, with D perhaps matching TRBD1 (6 bases). This CDR3 is 14 amino acids long. Between the trimmed V and J ends, which lost 5 bases and 7 bases, there was a span of 15 bases. The CDR3: CASSEQGPTNEQFF. In DNA, the CDR3 is TGTGCCAGCAGTGAACAGGGACCGACGAATGAGCAGTTCTTC.

The chain joins TRBV7-9 to TRBJ1-1; 9 nucleotides line up with TRBD1. In germline, CDR1 is SEHNR, CDR2 FQNEAQ (reference sequence). CDR3 length equals 14 residues. The junction had 6 bases not matched to a gene; V was cut back by 5 bases and J by 5 bases. The chain's CDR3 is CASSVGQGLTEAFF. The DNA of the CDR3 is TGTGCCAGCAGCGTGGGACAGGGTCTTACTGAAGCTTTCTTT. The full variable domain, completed using reference TRBV7-9 and TRBJ1-1, is DTGVSQNPRHKITKRGQNVTFRCDPISEHNRLYWYRQTLGQGPEFLTYFQNEAQLEKSRLLSDRFSAERPKGSFSTLEIQRTEQGDSAMYLCASSVGQGLTEAFFGQGTRLTVV.

The chain joins TRBV6-2 or TRBV6-3 to TRBJ2-3; either TRBD1 or TRBD2 may supply D (5 bases each). This CDR3 spans 15 amino acids. CDR1 is MNHEY and CDR2 is SVGEGT in the germline V gene. The V gene lost 2 bases and the J gene lost 2 bases, with 11 bases spanning the gap. The CDR3: CASSYPGPLTDTQYF. The CDR3 DNA reads TGTGCCAGCAGTTACCCGGGACCCCTCACAGATACGCAGTATTTT.

The V gene is TRBV6-6, the J gene TRBJ1-2; tentatively, D is TRBD1 (6 bases). The CDR3 is made up of 15 amino acids. Trimming pared 2 bases from V and 2 bases from J, leaving 12 bases between. CDR1 and CDR2 from the germline V gene are MNHNY and SVGAGI (reference sequence). This CDR3 is CASSYDRTVNYGYTF. CDR3 bases: TGTGCCAGCAGTTACGACAGGACGGTAAACTATGGCTACACCTTC.

The table lists this clonotype with many counts. V gene TRBV6-5 combines with J gene TRBJ2-6; 8 bases fit TRBD1. CDR3 size: 16 residues. V lost 7 bases and J lost 2; bases outside the gene matches: 7. Per germline, CDR1 MNHEY and CDR2 SVGAGI. The DNA of the CDR3 is TGTGCCAGCACCGGACAGGGATGGCCTGGGGCCAACGTCCTGACTTTC. Translated: CASTGQGWPGANVLTF.

This rearrangement joins TRBV10-3 to TRBJ1-5, with TRBD1 as a possible D gene (6 bases). Trimming left V 6 bases short and J 0 bases short, with 12 bases between. Germline V lookup: CDR1 ENHRY, CDR2 SYGVKD. The CDR3 runs to 15 residues. CDR3 in DNA: TGTGCCATCAGGGCCGGACAGAATAGCAATCAGCCCCAGCATTTT. Protein product: CAIRAGQNSNQPQHF.

This clonotype was seen a handful of times. This chain connects TRBV5-6 to TRBJ2-7; 9 bases are a match to TRBD1. CDR3 length: 14 residues. Germline CDR1 and CDR2: SGHDT and YYEEEE. J was trimmed by 4 bases and V by 2 bases; bases with no gene match: 4. The CDR3 here is CASSFWGQGYEQYF. The CDR3 coding sequence is TGTGCCAGCAGCTTTTGGGGACAGGGATACGAGCAGTACTTC.

The chain uses TRBV7-3 and TRBJ2-1; D remains ambiguous. V lost 5 bases to trimming and J lost 9 bases, with 32 bases between them. This CDR3 region has 19 residues. Germline V gene sequence: CDR1 SGHTA, CDR2 FQGTGA. The CDR3 region is CASSPRPRFDRLRDSEQFF. The CDR3 bases are TGTGCCAGCAGCCCAAGGCCTAGGTTCGATCGGCTAAGGGATAGTGAGCAGTTCTTC.

This clonotype has just one count. V gene TRBV12-3 or TRBV12-4 combines with J gene TRBJ2-7, with 8 positions matching TRBD1. V was clipped by 3 bases and J by 9 bases; unmatched bases: 19. CDR3 length: 17 residues. DNA for the CDR3: TGTGCCAGCAGTTTTCCCGTTGGGACAGGCTTTCCCGTCGTGCAGTACTTC. Translation: CASSFPVGTGFPVVQYF.

The chain joins TRBV10-1 to TRBJ2-4, with 7 bases that match TRBD1. The CDR3 loop spans 19 amino acids. With 2 bases clipped from V and 1 base from J, the junction kept 14 bases outside the gene matches. Germline loops: CDR1 WNHNN, CDR2 SYGVQD (reference sequence). The CDR3 loop reads CASSENETGKSLAKNIQYF. DNA of the CDR3: TGCGCCAGCAGTGAGAACGAGACAGGGAAGAGCCTGGCCAAAAACATTCAGTACTTC.

This chain links TRBV7-3 with TRBJ2-1; 13 bases are a match to TRBD2. The V gene's germline CDR1 is SGHTA and CDR2 FQGTGA. The CDR3 covers 20 residues. V was clipped by 4 bases and J by 1 base; unmatched bases: 13. The DNA of the CDR3 is TGTGCCAGCAGCTCGGGGCCGGGACTAGCGGGAAGGGGATCCTACAATGAGCAGTTCTTC. Protein sequence: CASSSGPGLAGRGSYNEQFF. Filled out from reference TRBV7-3 and TRBJ2-1, the complete variable domain reads GAGVSQTPSNKVTEKGKYVELRCDPISGHTALYWYRQSLGQGPEFLIYFQGTGAADDSGLPNDRFFAVRPEGSVSTLKIQRTERGDSAVYLCASSSGPGLAGRGSYNEQFFGPGTRLTVL.

The gene calls are TRBV3-1 and TRBJ1-1; 8 bases line up with TRBD1. The CDR3 contains 15 residues. V dropped 4 bases and J dropped 2; count of bases not matched to a gene: 6. Germline CDR1 reads LGHDT; CDR2 reads YNNKEL (reference sequence). The CDR3 sequence is CASSRTGRGNTEAFF. Here the CDR3 DNA reads TGTGCCAGCAGCCGGACAGGGCGAGGAAACACTGAAGCTTTCTTT.

The chain employs TRBV9 and TRBJ1-1; D unresolved. Germline V gene lookup returns CDR1 SGDLS and CDR2 YYNGEE. This CDR3 is 15 amino acids long. Trimming pared 4 bases from V and 3 bases from J, leaving 16 bases between. The CDR3 is CASSPSPGRHTEAFF. The DNA for the CDR3 is TGTGCCAGCAGCCCGAGCCCCGGACGGCACACTGAAGCTTTCTTT.

CDR3 loop: CASSLGQNTDTQYF. CDR3 nucleotides: TGCGCCAGCAGCTTGGGGCAGAACACAGATACGCAGTATTTT. This chain links TRBV5-1 with TRBJ2-3; D gene ambiguous. The germline gives CDR1 SGHRS, CDR2 YFSETQ. The CDR3 has 14 amino acids. Trimming took 0 bases from V and 2 from J, leaving 7 bases between them. Variable domain in full (rest from reference TRBV5-1 and TRBJ2-3): KAGVTQTPRYLIKTRGQQVTLSCSPISGHRSVSWYQQTPGQGLQFLFEYFSETQRNKGNFPGRFSGRQFSNSRSEMNVSTLELGDSALYLCASSLGQNTDTQYFGPGTRLTVL.

This clonotype was observed many times. The chain recombines TRBV6-5 with TRBJ2-7; D remains unclear. Trimming shortened V by 2 bases and J by 2 bases, and 10 bases separated the two germline ends. The CDR3 is made up of 14 amino acids. Germline V gene lookup returns CDR1 MNHEY and CDR2 SVGAGI. The CDR3: CASSYRTQAYEQYF. CDR3 sequence (DNA): TGTGCCAGCAGTTACCGGACCCAAGCCTACGAGCAGTACTTC.

This clonotype came up once. V and J are TRBV6-2 or TRBV6-3 and TRBJ1-5; 9 bases agree with TRBD1. The length of the CDR3 is 16 residues. Per the germline V gene, CDR1 is MNHEY and CDR2 is SVGEGT. The V segment lost 5 bases and the J segment 7 bases; nucleotides outside the gene matches: 12. The CDR3 nucleotides read TGTGCCAGCAGTACGAAGACAGGGACAGGGCAACAGCCCCAGCATTTT. Protein product: CASSTKTGTGQQPQHF.

This clonotype was recorded a few times. The chain is built from TRBV2 and TRBJ2-7; 9 bases map to TRBD1. V gave up 7 bases and J gave up 5 bases; unmatched junction bases: 6. Germline V lookup: CDR1 SNHLY, CDR2 FYNNEI. The CDR3 covers 13 residues. The CDR3 nucleotides read TGTGCCAGCAAGACAGGGGGTGGCAACGAGCAGTACTTC. Translation gives CASKTGGGNEQYF. Filled out from reference TRBV2 and TRBJ2-7, the complete variable domain reads EPEVTQTPSHQVTQMGQEVILRCVPISNHLYFYWYRQILGQKVEFLVSFYNNEISEKSEIFDDQFSVERPDGSNFTLKIRSTKLEDSAMYFCASKTGGGNEQYFGPGTRLTVT.